The entry that follows covers one TCR beta chain sequence. A read error is likely, as this CDR3 ends without the conserved phenylalanine or tryptophan. The DNA is left out, because the CDR3 cannot be placed on it with certainty; the CDR3 is given as TCRdb lists it. These data are taken from a study of T cells in Graves' hyperthyroidism and ophthalmopathy. RNA transcripts yielded amplified TCR beta CDR3 regions. The study used the HTBI primer set for a first-round RT-PCR of the TCR CDR3. MiXCR, run by TCRdb on the multiplex PCR reads, gives a single entry per CDR3 protein. The sample consists of hundreds of thousands of distinct CDR3 sequences, 35% to 55% of them appearing once. Termini included, the CDR3 measures 8 amino acids. Per the germline V gene, CDR1 is MNHNS and CDR2 is SASEGT.

J is TRBJ1-1 and V is TRBV6-1; TRBD1, the D gene given by the table, was not confirmed from the DNA. The receptor was isolated from a woman aged 18-35 years with Graves' hyperthyroidism. The sequenced sample was peripheral blood or thyroid tissue (not recorded which). CDR3 sequence: CASSSPGT.